The 3 T cell receptor beta chains reported below all come from one sample, sequenced in a study of OX40 agonist ivuxolimab in advanced cancers. Assay used: immunoSEQ multiplex PCR; TCRdb lists only in-frame clones, some missing. The sample yields approximately 77,000 clones, roughly nine tenths seen once. The material was CD4+ or CD8+ T cells sorted from blood, obtained in a trial of the OX40 agonist ivuxolimab. These receptor sequences come from an adult with an advanced solid tumor such as melanoma, head and neck, liver or kidney cancer.

The J gene is TRBJ2-5, the V gene TRBV6-1; 11 nucleotides agree with TRBD2. The germline CDR1 and CDR2 sequences are MNHNS and SASEGT. After removal of 1 base from V and 1 base from J, the junction contained 2 bases not matched to a gene. This CDR3 contains 16 residues. DNA of the CDR3: TGTGCCAGCAGTGAAGAGCTAGCGGGAGGCCAAGAGACCCAGTACTTC. This encodes CASSEELAGGQETQYF.

V and J are TRBV10-1 and TRBJ1-1; D is uncertain. This CDR3 has 13 amino acids. Per the germline V gene, CDR1 is WNHNN and CDR2 is SYGVQD (reference sequence). V was trimmed by 6 bases and J by 0 bases, leaving 8 bases between them. In DNA form, the CDR3 reads TGCGCCAGCAGCAGGCATTTGAACACTGAAGCTTTCTTT. The encoded protein is CASSRHLNTEAFF.

The V and J genes are TRBV5-1 and TRBJ2-7; 9 bases line up with TRBD2. CDR1 SGHRS and CDR2 YFSETQ come from the germline V gene. The CDR3 is made up of 14 amino acids. J was trimmed by 4 bases and V by 4 bases; bases with no gene match: 6. The DNA of the CDR3 is TGCGCCAGCAGCCTAGCGGGAAAGAGTTACGAGCAGTACTTC. This encodes CASSLAGKSYEQYF.